Ten or more counts support the clone carrying this T cell receptor (beta chain). The sample is drawn from a study of early T cells in non-severe SARS-CoV-2 infection. Unique molecular identifiers (one per individual cDNA molecule) were attached. TCRdb called the 5' RACE reads again in MiXCR, with one record for every CDR3 protein. The table records approximately 22,000 distinct CDR3 sequences, 4% to 5.5% of them present only once. This CDR3 has 16 amino acids. In germline, CDR1 is DFQATT, CDR2 SNEGSKA (reference sequence). The junction had 7 bases not matched to a gene; V was cut back by 5 bases and J by 5 bases.

This sequence was found in an adult who was a healthcare worker with PCR-confirmed SARS-CoV-2 infection or an uninfected control (not recorded which). The J gene is TRBJ2-2, the V gene TRBV20-1, with 14 bases fitting TRBD2. The source material was whole blood. CDR3 in amino acids: CSASGLAGEGTGELFF. The CDR3 nucleotides are TGCAGTGCTTCGGGACTAGCGGGAGAGGGGACCGGGGAGCTGTTTTTT.